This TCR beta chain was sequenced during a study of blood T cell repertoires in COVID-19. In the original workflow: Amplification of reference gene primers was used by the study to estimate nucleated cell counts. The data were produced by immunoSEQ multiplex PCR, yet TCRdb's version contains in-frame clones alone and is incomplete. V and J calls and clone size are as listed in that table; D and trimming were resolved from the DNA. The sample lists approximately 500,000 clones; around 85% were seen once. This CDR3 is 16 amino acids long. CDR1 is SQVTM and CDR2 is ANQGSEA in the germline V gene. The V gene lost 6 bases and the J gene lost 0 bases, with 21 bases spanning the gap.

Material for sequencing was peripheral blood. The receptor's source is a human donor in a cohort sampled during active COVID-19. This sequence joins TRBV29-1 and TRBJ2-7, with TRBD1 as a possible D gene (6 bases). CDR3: CSVGASGGKSSYEQYF. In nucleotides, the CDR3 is TGCAGCGTGGGGGCCTCCGGCGGCAAAAGCTCCTACGAGCAGTACTTC.